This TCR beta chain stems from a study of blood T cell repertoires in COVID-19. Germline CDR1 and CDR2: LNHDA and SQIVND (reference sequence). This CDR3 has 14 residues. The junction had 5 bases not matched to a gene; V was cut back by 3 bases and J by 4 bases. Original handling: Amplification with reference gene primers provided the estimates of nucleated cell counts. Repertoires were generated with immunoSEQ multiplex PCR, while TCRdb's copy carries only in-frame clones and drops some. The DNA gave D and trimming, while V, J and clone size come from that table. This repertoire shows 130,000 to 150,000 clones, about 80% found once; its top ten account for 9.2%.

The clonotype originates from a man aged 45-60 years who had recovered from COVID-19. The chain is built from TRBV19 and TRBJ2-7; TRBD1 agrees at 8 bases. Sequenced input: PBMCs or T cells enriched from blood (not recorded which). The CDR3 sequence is CASSMDRAGYEQYF. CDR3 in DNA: TGTGCCAGTAGTATGGACAGGGCGGGGTACGAGCAGTACTTC.